One and the same sample provided the 13 T cell receptor beta chains below, sequenced in a study of early T cells in non-severe SARS-CoV-2 infection. One entry per CDR3 protein, called by TCRdb with MiXCR from the 5' RACE reads. The table has 60,000 to 70,000 distinct CDR3 sequences, 5.9% seen once. The specimen was whole blood, collected at baseline. These receptors originate from an adult who was a healthcare worker with PCR-confirmed SARS-CoV-2 infection or an uninfected control (not recorded which).

The gene calls are TRBV6-1 and TRBJ1-2; D unclear. The CDR3 spans 14 residues. Germline lookup yields CDR1 MNHNS and CDR2 SASEGT. V was trimmed by 2 bases and J by 4 bases, leaving 11 bases between them. The CDR3 nucleotides are TGTGCCAGCAGTGAAAGGGTCAGAGGCTATGGCTACACCTTC. Translating it yields CASSERVRGYGYTF.

This clonotype was counted only a few times. The V and J genes are TRBV29-1 and TRBJ2-3; 9 nucleotides align to TRBD2. Germline V gene data show CDR1 as SQVTM and CDR2 as ANQGSEA. The ends lost 4 bases at V and 6 bases at J; junction bases unmatched: 11. This CDR3 comprises 15 residues. The CDR3 region has the DNA TGCAGCGTTGTCAGGCTAGCGGGAATGGGCGATACGCAGTATTTT. The encoded protein is CSVVRLAGMGDTQYF.

The chain couples TRBV12-3 or TRBV12-4 to TRBJ1-1; D is unclear. The CDR3 sequence is 12 residues long. V gave up 5 bases and J gave up 4 bases, with 8 bases separating them. CDR3: CASSPKSTEAFF. The CDR3 coding sequence is TGTGCCAGCAGTCCCAAGTCCACTGAAGCTTTCTTT.

This clonotype was found many times. The chain recombines TRBV12-3 or TRBV12-4 with TRBJ1-1; no clear D. V gave up 5 bases and J gave up 1 base, with 11 bases separating them. The CDR3 loop spans 14 amino acids. For the CDR3, the DNA is TGTGCCAGCAGTACCGACACCTGGAACACTGAAGCTTTCTTT. Protein product: CASSTDTWNTEAFF.

This clonotype was detected ten times or more. V and J are TRBV7-6 and TRBJ1-5, with TRBD1 matching 9 bases. V shed 2 bases and J 3 bases; nucleotides not matched to a gene: 17. The germline CDR1 and CDR2 sequences are SGHVS and FNYEAQ. This CDR3 comprises 20 residues. This CDR3 reads CASSLHTGTGSYGVNQPQHF. The CDR3 bases are TGTGCCAGCAGCTTACATACGGGGACAGGGTCCTACGGAGTCAATCAGCCCCAGCATTTT.

This clonotype was seen a few times. In nucleotides, the CDR3 is TGTGCCAGCAGCCCTAGCGGCCCCGTCGGAGGTGAGCAGTTCTTC. It codes for CASSPSGPVGGEQFF. This chain links TRBV7-7 with TRBJ2-1; 7 nucleotides line up with TRBD2. V was pared by 5 bases and J by 9 bases, with 13 bases of the junction left unmatched. The CDR3 consists of 15 residues. The germline CDR1 and CDR2 sequences are SSHAT and FNYEAQ (reference sequence).

Many counts were recorded for this clonotype. The rearrangement links TRBV28 to TRBJ2-2, with unresolved D. CDR1 and CDR2 from the germline V gene are MDHEN and SYDVKM. Deletions cut 7 bases from V and 2 bases from J, with 14 bases between. CDR3 length: 15 residues. In DNA form, the CDR3 reads TGTGCCAGCACTCGGGTAGTCCTTAACACCGGGGAGCTGTTTTTT. It specifies CASTRVVLNTGELFF.

There are many counts of this clonotype. The chain employs TRBV28 and TRBJ1-2, with D maybe TRBD1 (6 bases). V was cut by 2 bases and J by 8 bases, with 15 bases left in between. CDR1 and CDR2 (germline): MDHEN, SYDVKM. The CDR3 sequence is 14 residues long. CDR3 DNA: TGTGCCAGCAGTTTAGGGACCCACAGGGCCGGCTACACCTTC. Encoded protein: CASSLGTHRAGYTF.

The V gene is TRBV10-3, the J gene TRBJ2-1; no firm D call. This CDR3 contains 15 residues. Trimming took 3 bases from V and 0 from J, leaving 9 bases between them. From germline, CDR1 is ENHRY and CDR2 SYGVKD. The CDR3 DNA reads as TGTGCCATCAGTGATAGAGTAGCCTCCTACAATGAGCAGTTCTTC. Encoded protein: CAISDRVASYNEQFF.

The table lists this clonotype with many counts. The chain couples TRBV7-9 to TRBJ1-4; 11 bases map to TRBD1. The CDR3 covers 17 residues. Germline CDR1 reads SEHNR; CDR2 reads FQNEAQ (reference sequence). Losses at the gene ends were 3 bases for V and 8 bases for J; bases not matched to a gene: 11. The CDR3 loop is CASSFVPRGQGEEKLFF. Written as DNA, the CDR3 is TGTGCCAGCAGCTTCGTCCCCCGGGGACAGGGGGAAGAAAAACTGTTTTTT.

This clonotype was counted ten times or more. The CDR3 bases are TGTGCCAGCAGCCTACACTCCGGGACAGGGGCCTACGAGCAGTACTTC. Amino acids: CASSLHSGTGAYEQYF. The chain combines TRBV9 with TRBJ2-7; 10 nucleotides agree with TRBD1. CDR1 and CDR2 from the germline V gene are SGDLS and YYNGEE. V trimming: 4 bases; J trimming: 2 bases; junction bases outside the gene matches: 9. This CDR3 is 16 amino acids long. Full variable domain (remainder filled in from reference TRBV9 and TRBJ2-7): DSGVTQTPKHLITATGQRVTLRCSPRSGDLSVYWYQQSLDQGLQFLIQYYNGEERAKGNILERFSAQQFPDLHSELNLSSLELGDSALYFCASSLHSGTGAYEQYFGPGTRLTVT.

This sequence joins TRBV5-4 and TRBJ1-6; 7 bases line up with TRBD1. Trimming removed 3 bases from V and 6 bases from J; junction bases left unmatched: 6. The CDR3 has 15 amino acids. Germline V lookup: CDR1 SGHNT, CDR2 YYREEE (reference sequence). CDR3 amino acids: CASSYGQAINSPLHF. DNA for the CDR3: TGTGCCAGCAGCTACGGACAGGCCATTAATTCACCCCTCCACTTT.

This clonotype was seen more than once but under ten times. This chain uses TRBV20-1 with TRBJ2-1, with 7 nucleotides matching TRBD2. This CDR3 is 14 amino acids long. Unmatched junction bases numbered 8, after V lost 6 bases and J lost 3 bases. CDR1 DFQATT and CDR2 SNEGSKA come from the germline V gene (reference sequence). The CDR3 is CSAEAGTNYNEQFF. Here the CDR3 DNA reads TGCAGTGCCGAAGCCGGGACTAACTACAATGAGCAGTTCTTC.